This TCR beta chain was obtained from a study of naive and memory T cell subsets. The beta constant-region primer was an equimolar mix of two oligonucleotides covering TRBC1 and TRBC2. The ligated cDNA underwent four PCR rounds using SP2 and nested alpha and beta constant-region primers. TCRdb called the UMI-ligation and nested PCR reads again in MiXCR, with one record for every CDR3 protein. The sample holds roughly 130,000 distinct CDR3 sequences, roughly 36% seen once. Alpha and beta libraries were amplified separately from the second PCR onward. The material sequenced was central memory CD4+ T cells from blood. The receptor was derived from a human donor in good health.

The DNA for the CDR3 is TGTGCCAGCAGTCGGGACAGGGACTATGGCTACACCTTC. Amino acids: CASSRDRDYGYTF. This chain links TRBV28 with TRBJ1-2; 9 nucleotides align to TRBD1. J gave up 3 bases and V 5 bases, and 1 base lay outside the gene matches. Germline V CDR1 and CDR2: MDHEN, SYDVKM. This CDR3 region has 13 residues.